These 32 T cell receptor beta chains were all obtained from the same sample, sequenced in a study of T cell responses to AZD1222 COVID-19 vaccine (dated by TCRdb to the early 2020s). Taken with the paper, the label for time point translates to: about 28 days (+/-7) after the second vaccine dose. The treatment or condition label here, explained by the study, means: meningococcal conjugate vaccine given as trial control. Library preparation employed the immunoSEQ multiplex PCR assay. This is the immuneACCESS table as TCRdb keeps it, with only in-frame sequences that have V and J called. A part of the clones is gone; compared with another copy, unresolved V genes explain less than half, and the rest is unexplained. The sample table lists under 200,000 clones, roughly 92% of them with a count of one. The biggest ten clones account for 3.6% of the sample. Material: peripheral blood, obtained 28 days after the second dose of the MenACWY control vaccine. The receptors were gathered from an adult who received the MenACWY meningococcal vaccine as a control.

V gene TRBV10-3 combines with J gene TRBJ2-3; TRBD2 agrees at 10 bases. This CDR3 has 15 amino acids. Germline CDR1 reads ENHRY; CDR2 reads SYGVKD. V was pared by 2 bases and J by 1 base, with 0 bases of the junction left unmatched. This CDR3 reads CAISETSGGTDTQYF. The CDR3 bases are TGTGCCATCAGTGAGACTAGCGGGGGCACAGATACGCAGTATTTT.

The gene calls are TRBV5-1 and TRBJ1-1; the D gene is possibly TRBD1 (6 bases). This CDR3 comprises 15 residues. Germline CDR1 and CDR2: SGHRS and YFSETQ. V lost 0 bases and J 0 bases, leaving 9 bases between the germline ends. The CDR3 loop reads CASSLAPGVNTEAFF. The CDR3 DNA reads as TGCGCCAGCAGCTTGGCCCCAGGGGTGAACACTGAAGCTTTCTTT.

CDR3 DNA: TGTGCCAGCAGCATGGGAAGGAGTTACGAGCAGTACTTC. Its protein product is CASSMGRSYEQYF. The chain employs TRBV7-2 and TRBJ2-7; D gene ambiguous. Germline V gene lookup returns CDR1 SGHTA and CDR2 FQGNSA. The CDR3 is made up of 13 amino acids. The germline V and J ends were trimmed by 5 bases and 4 bases, with 12 bases remaining between them.

V and J are TRBV5-1 and TRBJ1-2; 8 bases match TRBD1. The V gene's germline CDR1 is SGHRS and CDR2 YFSETQ. This CDR3 region has 14 residues. V was clipped by 4 bases and J by 5 bases; unmatched bases: 7. The CDR3 sequence: CASSPYQGAYGYTF. CDR3 coding DNA: TGCGCCAGCAGCCCCTACCAGGGGGCGTATGGCTACACCTTC. Filled out from reference TRBV5-1 and TRBJ1-2, the complete variable domain reads KAGVTQTPRYLIKTRGQQVTLSCSPISGHRSVSWYQQTPGQGLQFLFEYFSETQRNKGNFPGRFSGRQFSNSRSEMNVSTLELGDSALYLCASSPYQGAYGYTFGSGTRLTVV.

V usage is TRBV18 and J usage is TRBJ1-4; D unresolved. CDR3 length: 13 amino acids. Germline assignment: CDR1 KGHSH and CDR2 LQKENI. Trimming removed 2 bases from V and 8 bases from J, with 9 bases in between. The CDR3 coding sequence is TGTGCCAGCTCACCAGGGTTCAGAGAAAAACTGTTTTTT. Protein: CASSPGFREKLFF. Together with reference TRBV18 and TRBJ1-4, the CDR3 gives the full variable domain: NAGVMQNPRHLVRRRGQEARLRCSPMKGHSHVYWYRQLPEEGLKFMVYLQKENIIDESGMPKERFSAEFPKEGPSILRIQQVVRGDSAAYFCASSPGFREKLFFGSGTQLSVL.

This clone has a handful of counts. This sequence joins TRBV9 and TRBJ2-2; 9 nucleotides line up with TRBD2. The CDR3 contains 14 residues. The germline CDR1 and CDR2 sequences are SGDLS and YYNGEE. V trimming: 0 bases; J trimming: 7 bases; junction bases outside the gene matches: 1. The CDR3 DNA sequence: TGTGCCAGCAGCGTAGTTAGCGGGAGCGGGGAGCTGTTTTTT. Translating gives CASSVVSGSGELFF.

The chain employs TRBV6-5 and TRBJ1-6; the D gene is possibly TRBD1 (5 bases). Trimming shortened V by 5 bases and J by 4 bases, and 6 bases separated the two germline ends. The CDR3 has 13 amino acids. Per the germline V gene, CDR1 is MNHEY and CDR2 is SVGAGI. The CDR3 spells CASSRQYNSPLHF. DNA for the CDR3: TGTGCCAGCAGTCGACAGTATAATTCACCCCTCCACTTT.

The chain is built from TRBV24-1 and TRBJ1-4, with a possible D match to TRBD1 (5 bases). Germline CDR1 reads KGHDR; CDR2 reads SFDVKD. This CDR3 spans 15 amino acids. Trimming cost V 3 bases and J 11 bases, with 18 bases left between them. DNA for the CDR3: TGTGCCACCAGTGATCCCGGCCAGGACCGGGGGAAACTGTTTTTT. This codes for CATSDPGQDRGKLFF.

The chain carries TRBV9 and TRBJ2-3, with D possibly matching TRBD1 (7 bases). Germline CDR1 is SGDLS and CDR2 is YYNGEE. V lost 0 bases to trimming and J lost 4 bases, with 18 bases between them. The CDR3 has 17 residues. This chain's CDR3 is CASSVEGGGWESDTQYF. CDR3 DNA sequence: TGTGCCAGCAGCGTAGAAGGAGGGGGCTGGGAGTCAGATACGCAGTATTTT.

The chain combines TRBV27 with TRBJ1-3; the D gene is possibly TRBD1 (6 bases). This CDR3 has 13 residues. V was shortened by 2 bases and J by 4 bases, with 6 bases between the two germline ends. The germline V gene has CDR1 MNHEY and CDR2 SMNVEV (reference sequence). The DNA of the CDR3 is TGTGCCAGCAGTTTACAGGGGGGAAACACCATATATTTT. This translates into CASSLQGGNTIYF.

The rearrangement joins TRBV7-6 to TRBJ2-1; 14 bases are shared with TRBD2. The CDR3 totals 19 residues. The V segment lost 3 bases and the J segment 0 bases; nucleotides outside the gene matches: 7. The germline V gene encodes CDR1 SGHVS and CDR2 FNYEAQ. CDR3: CASSFPEGLAGGSYNEQFF. For the CDR3, the DNA is TGTGCCAGCAGCTTCCCTGAAGGACTAGCGGGAGGCTCCTACAATGAGCAGTTCTTC.

The V and J genes are TRBV5-6 and TRBJ2-7, with unresolved D. V gave up 4 bases and J gave up 6 bases, with 14 bases separating them. The CDR3 has 13 residues. The germline V gene encodes CDR1 SGHDT and CDR2 YYEEEE. The CDR3: CASSPLVLGEQYF. The CDR3 DNA reads as TGTGCCAGCAGCCCCCTCGTCCTGGGCGAGCAGTACTTC.

The genes are TRBV9 and TRBJ2-1; 11 bases are a match to TRBD2. CDR1 SGDLS and CDR2 YYNGEE come from the germline V gene. The V and J ends lost 2 bases and 7 bases, in that order; junction bases with no gene match: 5. The CDR3 totals 15 residues. This CDR3 is CASSVELAGENEQFF. In nucleotides, the CDR3 is TGTGCCAGCAGCGTCGAACTAGCGGGAGAGAATGAGCAGTTCTTC.

The V gene is TRBV10-3, the J gene TRBJ1-5; no firm D call. In germline, CDR1 is ENHRY, CDR2 SYGVKD. This CDR3 is 15 amino acids long. Trimming took 5 bases from V and 4 from J, leaving 15 bases between them. The CDR3 is CAISMSQLGNQPQHF. Written as DNA, the CDR3 is TGTGCCATCAGTATGTCCCAACTAGGTAATCAGCCCCAGCATTTT.

In this sample, this clone turned up a few times. V is TRBV5-1 and J is TRBJ2-2; D gene unclear. Germline V gives CDR1 SGHRS, CDR2 YFSETQ. With 2 bases removed from V and 1 base from J, the gap between germline ends came to 3 bases. The length of the CDR3 is 13 residues. In DNA form, the CDR3 reads TGCGCCAGCAGCTTTCAGAACACCGGGGAGCTGTTTTTT. This sequence encodes CASSFQNTGELFF.

This clone was recorded a few times. The chain recombines TRBV5-4 with TRBJ1-2; tentatively, D is TRBD1 (5 bases). CDR1 is SGHNT and CDR2 is YYREEE in the germline V gene (reference sequence). The CDR3 covers 12 residues. V was shortened by 4 bases and J by 8 bases, with 12 bases between the two germline ends. CDR3 amino acids: CASSRGGSGYTF. The CDR3 nucleotides are TGTGCCAGCAGCCGGGGGGGGTCCGGCTACACCTTC.

V usage is TRBV5-5 and J usage is TRBJ2-7; D might be TRBD2 (5 bases). Trimming cost V 3 bases and J 3 bases, with 10 bases left between them. In germline, CDR1 is SGHKS, CDR2 YYEKEE (reference sequence). The CDR3 is made up of 13 amino acids. The CDR3: CASSYPGDYEQYF. The DNA of the CDR3 is TGTGCCAGCAGCTACCCCGGGGACTACGAGCAGTACTTC. The full variable domain, rest sourced from reference TRBV5-5 and TRBJ2-7, is DAGVTQSPTHLIKTRGQQVTLRCSPISGHKSVSWYQQVLGQGPQFIFQYYEKEERGRGNFPDRFSARQFPNYSSELNVNALLLGDSALYLCASSYPGDYEQYFGPGTRLTVT.

V gene TRBV7-3 combines with J gene TRBJ1-6; D perhaps matches TRBD1 (5 bases). The CDR3 has 15 amino acids. Deletions cut 5 bases from V and 6 bases from J, with 14 bases between. Germline values: CDR1 SGHTA, CDR2 FQGTGA. CDR3 DNA sequence: TGTGCCAGCAGCCCCTCAGACAGCCTTAATTCACCCCTCCACTTT. It yields the protein CASSPSDSLNSPLHF.

This chain connects TRBV4-1 to TRBJ2-1; the match to TRBD2 covers 7 bases. Germline CDR1 MGHRA, CDR2 YSYEKL. The CDR3 has 16 amino acids. Unmatched junction bases numbered 8, after V lost 3 bases and J lost 3 bases. In DNA form, the CDR3 reads TGCGCCAGCAGCCATGCGCTAGCGGAAAGCTACAATGAGCAGTTCTTC. Encoded protein: CASSHALAESYNEQFF.

The chain combines TRBV28 with TRBJ2-7; D is undetermined. The CDR3 has 14 residues. Germline V gene lookup returns CDR1 MDHEN and CDR2 SYDVKM. Deletions cut 6 bases from V and 7 bases from J, with 19 bases between. CDR3 sequence: CASRPVSSYIEQYF. The CDR3 DNA sequence: TGTGCCAGCAGGCCAGTATCGTCGTATATAGAGCAGTACTTC.

The chain links TRBV7-9 to TRBJ2-7, with D possibly called TRBD1 or TRBD2 (5 bases each). Germline loops: CDR1 SEHNR, CDR2 FQNEAQ (reference sequence). The V end was cut by 3 bases, the J end by 1 base, with 10 bases between. The CDR3 is 14 amino acids. The CDR3, as DNA: TGTGCCAGCAGCTTCCGGGACGGATCCTACGAGCAGTACTTC. Translated, it gives CASSFRDGSYEQYF.

CDR3 protein: CASSLAGDNQPQHF. The CDR3 coding sequence is TGCGCCAGCAGCTTGGCGGGGGACAATCAGCCCCAGCATTTT. The rearrangement uses TRBV5-1 and TRBJ1-5; perhaps TRBD1 as D (5 bases). Germline V gene lookup returns CDR1 SGHRS and CDR2 YFSETQ. V was shortened by 0 bases and J by 3 bases, with 7 bases between the two germline ends. CDR3 size: 14 residues.

The rearrangement uses TRBV30 and TRBJ2-3; possibly TRBD1 or TRBD2 for D (6 bases each). Trimming left V 3 bases short and J 3 bases short, with 16 bases between. Germline lookup yields CDR1 GTSNPN and CDR2 SVGIG (reference sequence). This CDR3 region has 15 residues. CDR3 coding DNA: TGTGCCTGGAGATGGGTCGGGGGCATAACAGATACGCAGTATTTT. This encodes CAWRWVGGITDTQYF. Complete variable domain (other parts from reference TRBV30 and TRBJ2-3): SQTIHQWPATLVQPVGSPLSLECTVEGTSNPNLYWYRQAAGRGLQLLFYSVGIGQISSEVPQNLSASRPQDRQFILSSKKLLLSDSGFYLCAWRWVGGITDTQYFGPGTRLTVL.

The rearrangement joins TRBV12-3 or TRBV12-4 to TRBJ1-5; perhaps TRBD1 as D (6 bases). The CDR3 consists of 13 residues. V lost 6 bases and J lost 4, with 10 bases in between. The chain's CDR3 is CASRDSRNQPQHF. For the CDR3, the DNA is TGTGCCAGCAGGGACAGTAGGAATCAGCCCCAGCATTTT.

This sequence joins TRBV27 and TRBJ2-5, with 12 positions matching TRBD1. CDR3 length equals 18 residues. Looked up from germline, CDR1 is MNHEY and CDR2 is SMNVEV (reference sequence). J lost 2 bases, V lost 6 bases, and 13 bases had no gene match. CDR3 residues: CASSPGQGAVSEQETQYF. The CDR3 DNA follows: TGTGCCAGCAGCCCGGGACAGGGGGCCGTCTCGGAACAAGAGACCCAGTACTTC.

The V and J genes are TRBV19 and TRBJ1-5; D gene uncertain. Per the germline V gene, CDR1 is LNHDA and CDR2 is SQIVND (reference sequence). This CDR3 has 15 amino acids. The germline V and J ends were trimmed by 5 bases and 1 base, with 12 bases remaining between them. CDR3 region: CASSLDRGSNQPQHF. CDR3 DNA sequence: TGTGCCAGTAGTTTGGACCGGGGAAGCAATCAGCCCCAGCATTTT.

V gene TRBV7-9 combines with J gene TRBJ1-6; 9 bases map to TRBD1. V lost 5 bases to trimming and J lost 2 bases; unmatched junction nucleotides: 10. This CDR3 comprises 18 residues. From germline, CDR1 is SEHNR and CDR2 FQNEAQ (reference sequence). In DNA form, the CDR3 reads TGTGCCAGCAGCCCCGGACAGGGGCAAGTTGCCTATAATTCACCCCTCCACTTT. This gives the protein CASSPGQGQVAYNSPLHF. The variable domain in full, completed from reference TRBV7-9 and TRBJ1-6, reads DTGVSQNPRHKITKRGQNVTFRCDPISEHNRLYWYRQTLGQGPEFLTYFQNEAQLEKSRLLSDRFSAERPKGSFSTLEIQRTEQGDSAMYLCASSPGQGQVAYNSPLHFGNGTRLTVT.

The chain recombines TRBV24-1 with TRBJ2-5, with 7 bases that match TRBD2. CDR1 is KGHDR and CDR2 is SFDVKD in the germline V gene. The V and J ends lost 9 bases and 4 bases, in that order; junction bases with no gene match: 7. The CDR3 spans 13 residues. The CDR3 DNA is TGTGCCACCTCCATCGCGGGAGCAGAGACCCAGTACTTC. Translating gives CATSIAGAETQYF.

The chain couples TRBV18 to TRBJ2-2, with 8 bases aligning to TRBD1. There are 16 residues in the CDR3. Per germline, CDR1 KGHSH and CDR2 LQKENI. With 3 bases clipped from V and 7 bases from J, the junction kept 10 bases outside the gene matches. The CDR3 is CASSPPAGGRGGELFF. The CDR3 DNA sequence: TGTGCCAGCTCACCCCCGGCAGGGGGCCGAGGCGGGGAGCTGTTTTTT.

The V gene is TRBV7-2, the J gene TRBJ1-5; 8 positions match TRBD1. The CDR3 runs 13 residues. Trimming at V came to 7 bases and at J to 6 bases, leaving 5 bases not matched to a gene. The germline gives CDR1 SGHTA, CDR2 FQGNSA. CDR3 residues: CASNLDRGQPQHF. For the CDR3, the DNA is TGTGCCAGCAACCTAGACAGGGGTCAGCCCCAGCATTTT.

This sequence joins TRBV3-1 (or the pseudogene TRBV3-2) and TRBJ1-5, with 8 bases matching TRBD1. V gave up 5 bases and J gave up 3 bases; unmatched junction bases: 6. Per germline, CDR1 LGHDT and CDR2 YNNKEL (reference sequence). The CDR3 consists of 15 residues. In nucleotides, the CDR3 is TGTGCCAGCAGCTCCATGACAGGGGACAATCAGCCCCAGCATTTT. The encoded protein is CASSSMTGDNQPQHF.

V is TRBV7-9 and J is TRBJ1-1; D might be TRBD1 (5 bases). Germline V gene sequence: CDR1 SEHNR, CDR2 FQNEAQ (reference sequence). The V end lost 3 bases, the J end lost 0 bases, and 11 bases lay between the germline ends. The CDR3 totals 15 residues. The CDR3 DNA sequence: TGTGCCAGCAGCTTGGGGCACAGGCTGAACACTGAAGCTTTCTTT. It encodes CASSLGHRLNTEAFF.